One sample yielded the 20 T cell receptor beta chains listed below, sequenced in a study of spatial heterogeneity in lung cancer. Time point given: sample taken at primary tumor resection. TCRdb reprocessed the 5' RACE reads via MiXCR and lists one record per CDR3 protein. The sample lists tens of thousands of distinct CDR3 sequences, more than 10% occurring once. The sample consisted of PBMCs, taken at surgery. These receptors were collected from a male donor with early-stage non-small cell lung cancer.

This clonotype was seen a handful of times. The chain has TRBV24-1 and TRBJ2-1, with 7 bases lining up with TRBD2. V shed 10 bases and J 4 bases; nucleotides not matched to a gene: 6. In germline, CDR1 is KGHDR, CDR2 SFDVKD. CDR3 size: 13 residues. CDR3 region: CATNAGEYNEQFF. The CDR3 DNA is TGTGCCACTAACGCGGGGGAATACAATGAGCAGTTCTTC.

The sample holds a few counts of this clonotype. The chain joins TRBV14 to TRBJ2-4; tentative D call: TRBD2 (6 bases). V shed 3 bases and J shed 0 bases, with 9 bases lying between them. Germline loops: CDR1 SGHDN, CDR2 FVKESK. There are 15 residues in the CDR3. As DNA, the CDR3 is TGTGCCAGCAGCCAGGCGGGGATAGCCAAAAACATTCAGTACTTC. Amino acid sequence: CASSQAGIAKNIQYF.

This clonotype turned up a few times. This chain uses TRBV28 with TRBJ2-5; D perhaps matches TRBD2 (6 bases). The V end was cut by 6 bases, the J end by 7 bases, with 12 bases between. The CDR3 is 12 amino acids. Germline lookup yields CDR1 MDHEN and CDR2 SYDVKM. For the CDR3, the DNA is TGTGCCAGCAGCCGGGAGCGGCGGACCCAGTACTTC. Protein: CASSRERRTQYF.

The rearrangement uses TRBV7-6 and TRBJ2-1; D possibly corresponds to TRBD1 (6 bases). This CDR3 has 14 amino acids. Deletions cut 1 base from V and 10 bases from J, with 14 bases between. CDR1 is SGHVS, CDR2 FNYEAQ, per germline. The DNA of the CDR3 is TGTGCCAGCAGCTTAGGGGGCCAGGGGCAGGAGCAGTTCTTC. Its protein is CASSLGGQGQEQFF.

This chain joins TRBV10-3 and TRBJ2-7; TRBD2 agrees at 8 bases. The CDR3 is 14 residues long. Germline V lookup: CDR1 ENHRY, CDR2 SYGVKD. Losses at the gene ends were 7 bases for V and 0 bases for J; bases not matched to a gene: 5. The CDR3 DNA reads as TGTGCCATCAAGGAAAGCGGGAGCTCCTACGAGCAGTACTTC. Its translation: CAIKESGSSYEQYF.

This clonotype was found a few times. V usage is TRBV6-2 or TRBV6-3 and J usage is TRBJ2-2; D is unresolved. V was shortened by 5 bases and J by 1 base, with 8 bases between the two germline ends. This CDR3 region has 14 residues. The V gene's germline CDR1 is MNHEY and CDR2 SVGEGT. The chain's CDR3 is CASSPTQNTGELFF. The CDR3 nucleotides are TGTGCCAGCAGTCCGACACAGAACACCGGGGAGCTGTTTTTT.

The chain combines TRBV28 with TRBJ2-1; 9 positions match TRBD2. The germline CDR1 and CDR2 sequences are MDHEN and SYDVKM. This CDR3 is built from 14 residues. Trimming at V came to 3 bases and at J to 4 bases, leaving 1 base not matched to a gene. CDR3 nucleotides: TGTGCCAGCAGTTTGACTAGCGGATACAATGAGCAGTTCTTC. Translated: CASSLTSGYNEQFF.

The rearrangement uses TRBV7-3 and TRBJ2-7; D gene ambiguous. This CDR3 spans 13 amino acids. Germline values: CDR1 SGHTA, CDR2 FQGTGA. Trimming shortened V by 1 base and J by 2 bases, and 6 bases separated the two germline ends. The CDR3 protein is CASSLSNTYEQYF. CDR3 nucleotides: TGTGCCAGCAGCTTAAGCAACACCTACGAGCAGTACTTC. Drawing the rest from reference TRBV7-3 and TRBJ2-7, the complete variable domain is GAGVSQTPSNKVTEKGKYVELRCDPISGHTALYWYRQSLGQGPEFLIYFQGTGAADDSGLPNDRFFAVRPEGSVSTLKIQRTERGDSAVYLCASSLSNTYEQYFGPGTRLTVT.

This clonotype occurred a few times. The CDR3 DNA reads TGTGCCAGCAGCTTAGATCAGGCGAGGGGAGGCAATCAGCCCCAGCATTTT. This codes for CASSLDQARGGNQPQHF. This chain connects TRBV11-2 to TRBJ1-5; maybe TRBD1 (5 bases). Germline V CDR1 and CDR2: SGHAT, FQNNGV. V lost 0 bases, J lost 2 bases, and 14 bases lay in between. The CDR3 length is 17 residues.

The table lists this clonotype with a few counts. The chain recombines TRBV9 with TRBJ2-1; 10 positions agree with TRBD2. The CDR3 sequence is 14 residues long. Per germline, CDR1 SGDLS and CDR2 YYNGEE. V dropped 1 base and J dropped 7; count of bases not matched to a gene: 2. This chain's CDR3 is CASSVLGLANEQFF. The CDR3 DNA reads TGTGCCAGCAGCGTACTGGGACTAGCGAATGAGCAGTTCTTC.

This clonotype was seen a handful of times. The rearrangement links TRBV6-6 to TRBJ2-3, with D unclear. The CDR3 contains 10 residues. Between the trimmed V and J ends, which lost 6 bases and 2 bases, there was a span of 0 bases. The germline V gene has CDR1 MNHNY and CDR2 SVGAGI (reference sequence). The chain's CDR3 is CASSTDTQYF. The CDR3 DNA follows: TGTGCCAGCAGCACAGATACGCAGTATTTT.

This clonotype was seen a few times. CDR3 nucleotides: TGCAGTGCTAGAGCCCGGGGTAGCTCCTACAATGAGCAGTTCTTC. Translating it yields CSARARGSSYNEQFF. This chain connects TRBV20-1 to TRBJ2-1, with D possibly TRBD2 on 5 matching bases. Deletions cut 1 base from V and 0 bases from J, with 10 bases between. There are 15 residues in the CDR3. CDR1 is DFQATT, CDR2 SNEGSKA, per germline (reference sequence).

This clonotype was seen a handful of times. The rearrangement joins TRBV20-1 to TRBJ2-7, with TRBD1 matching over 11 bases. V lost 3 bases and J lost 3; bases outside the gene matches: 7. This CDR3 spans 15 amino acids. Germline V gives CDR1 DFQATT, CDR2 SNEGSKA (reference sequence). CDR3 residues: CSASGGQGGHYEQYF. CDR3 nucleotide sequence: TGCAGTGCTAGTGGGGGACAGGGGGGCCACTACGAGCAGTACTTC.

This clonotype was recorded a few times. The rearrangement joins TRBV20-1 to TRBJ2-3; D is undetermined. CDR1 DFQATT and CDR2 SNEGSKA come from the germline V gene (reference sequence). CDR3 length: 13 residues. V lost 6 bases to trimming and J lost 1 base, with 11 bases between them. The CDR3 loop reads CSAYDGRTDTQYF. The CDR3 DNA reads TGCAGTGCGTACGATGGTCGCACAGATACGCAGTATTTT.

At least ten counts were recorded for this clonotype. V usage is TRBV4-1 and J usage is TRBJ1-1; possibly TRBD1 for D (5 bases). Trimming left V 0 bases short and J 4 bases short, with 9 bases between. The CDR3 is 14 amino acids. The V gene's germline CDR1 is MGHRA and CDR2 YSYEKL. In nucleotides, the CDR3 is TGCGCCAGCAGCCAAGAGGAAGGGGTCACTGAAGCTTTCTTT. Protein product: CASSQEEGVTEAFF.

The gene calls are TRBV6-2 or TRBV6-3 and TRBJ1-5; 9 positions match TRBD1. There are 15 residues in the CDR3. The junction had 9 bases not matched to a gene; V was cut back by 5 bases and J by 7 bases. Germline CDR1 MNHEY, CDR2 SVGEGT. CDR3 sequence reads: CASSHEQGAGQPQHF. For the CDR3, the DNA is TGTGCCAGCAGTCACGAACAGGGGGCAGGGCAGCCCCAGCATTTT.

The chain couples TRBV5-6 to TRBJ1-5, with a possible D match to TRBD1 (6 bases). This CDR3 comprises 14 residues. Germline V lookup: CDR1 SGHDT, CDR2 YYEEEE. V was trimmed by 4 bases and J by 3 bases, leaving 11 bases between them. The CDR3 protein is CASSRGLDNQPQHF. In DNA, the CDR3 is TGTGCCAGCAGCAGGGGGTTGGACAATCAGCCCCAGCATTTT.

This clonotype was found many times. This chain links TRBV5-5 with TRBJ2-7; 8 positions match TRBD2. CDR1 is SGHKS, CDR2 YYEKEE, per germline (reference sequence). The CDR3 length is 15 residues. Trimming at V came to 3 bases and at J to 3 bases, leaving 8 bases not matched to a gene. The CDR3 coding sequence is TGTGCCAGCAGCTCTGGATTAGCGGGGCTCTACGAGCAGTACTTC. It encodes CASSSGLAGLYEQYF.

Only a few counts were recorded for this clonotype. This chain uses TRBV12-3 or TRBV12-4 with TRBJ2-1; the D gene is possibly TRBD2 (5 bases). The V gene lost 6 bases and the J gene lost 9 bases, with 15 bases spanning the gap. This CDR3 is 13 amino acids long. CDR3 loop: CASRPPGISEQFF. The DNA for the CDR3 is TGTGCCAGCAGGCCGCCGGGAATCAGTGAGCAGTTCTTC.

This clonotype appeared a few times. This rearrangement joins TRBV29-1 to TRBJ2-1; 8 positions match TRBD2. The CDR3 has 14 residues. V lost 4 bases and J lost 6; bases outside the gene matches: 8. Looked up from germline, CDR1 is SQVTM and CDR2 is ANQGSEA. CDR3 DNA: TGCAGCGTTGGGGGGCGACTAGCGATCAATGAGCAGTTCTTC. The encoded protein is CSVGGRLAINEQFF.